Listed here is a single T cell receptor (beta chain). CDR3 length: 14 amino acids. The germline V gene has CDR1 LGHNA and CDR2 YNFKEQ. Trimming pared 4 bases from V and 5 bases from J, leaving 11 bases between. These data originate in a study of blood T cell repertoires in COVID-19. Study-wide context: Acute-phase and convalescent COVID-19 samples originated in the United States, Italy and Spain.

Original data processing: Amplification with reference gene primers provided the estimates of nucleated cell counts. Only in-frame clones appear in the TCRdb table, and some are missing; sequencing was by immunoSEQ multiplex PCR. D and trimming come from the DNA, and the V and J calls and clone size come from that table. The table includes about 220,000 clones, 80% detected once. This chain connects TRBV4-2 to TRBJ2-2, with D perhaps TRBD2 (6 bases). The clonotype was recovered from a woman in her 70s with acute or convalescent COVID-19. The source material was peripheral blood. CDR3 sequence reads: CASSRRGLTGELFF. The CDR3 nucleotides are TGTGCCAGCAGCCGCCGGGGGTTAACCGGGGAGCTGTTTTTT.